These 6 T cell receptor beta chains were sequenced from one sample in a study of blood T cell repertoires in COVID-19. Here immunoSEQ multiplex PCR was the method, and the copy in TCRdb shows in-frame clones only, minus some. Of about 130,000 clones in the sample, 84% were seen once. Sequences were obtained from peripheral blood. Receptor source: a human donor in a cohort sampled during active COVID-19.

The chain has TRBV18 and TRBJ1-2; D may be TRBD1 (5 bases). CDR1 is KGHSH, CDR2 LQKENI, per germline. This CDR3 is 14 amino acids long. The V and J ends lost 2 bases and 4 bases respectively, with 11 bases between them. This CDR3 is CASSPEQAIYGYTF. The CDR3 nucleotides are TGTGCCAGCTCACCAGAACAGGCAATCTATGGCTACACCTTC.

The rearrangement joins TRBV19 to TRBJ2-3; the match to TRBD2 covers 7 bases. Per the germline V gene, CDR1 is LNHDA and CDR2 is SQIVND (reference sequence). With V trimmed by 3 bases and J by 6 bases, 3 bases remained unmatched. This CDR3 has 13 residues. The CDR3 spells CASSIGGGDTQYF. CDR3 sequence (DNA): TGTGCCAGTAGTATTGGGGGAGGGGATACGCAGTATTTT.

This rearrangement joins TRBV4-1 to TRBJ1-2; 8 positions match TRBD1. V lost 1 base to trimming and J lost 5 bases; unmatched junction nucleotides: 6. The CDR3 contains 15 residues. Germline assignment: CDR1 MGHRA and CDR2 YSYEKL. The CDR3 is CASSQGDRTLYGYTF. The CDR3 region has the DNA TGCGCCAGCAGCCAAGGGGACAGGACCCTGTATGGCTACACCTTC.

The CDR3, as DNA: TGTGCCAGTAGCACGGGAGCGGGGACCTCCTACGAGCAGTACTTC. This encodes CASSTGAGTSYEQYF. The chain couples TRBV19 to TRBJ2-7; 7 positions match TRBD2. CDR3 length: 15 amino acids. Unmatched junction bases numbered 8, after V lost 6 bases and J lost 0 bases. Germline V CDR1 and CDR2: LNHDA, SQIVND (reference sequence).

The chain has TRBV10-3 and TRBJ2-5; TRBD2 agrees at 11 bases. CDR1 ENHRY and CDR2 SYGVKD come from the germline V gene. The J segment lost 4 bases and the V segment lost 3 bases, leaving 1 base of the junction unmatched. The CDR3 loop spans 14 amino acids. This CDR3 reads CAISETSGGETQYF. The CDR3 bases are TGTGCCATCAGTGAAACTAGCGGGGGAGAGACCCAGTACTTC.

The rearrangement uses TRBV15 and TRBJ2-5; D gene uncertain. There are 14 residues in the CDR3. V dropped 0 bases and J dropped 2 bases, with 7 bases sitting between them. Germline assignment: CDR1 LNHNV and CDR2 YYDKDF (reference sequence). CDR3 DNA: TGTGCCACCAGCAGAGATCGGTTTCAAGAGACCCAGTACTTC. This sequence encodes CATSRDRFQETQYF.